This T cell receptor beta chain was recovered during a study of CD8+ T cells in alopecia areata. Extracted RNA was reverse transcribed, and the resulting cDNA served as sequencing template. This table comes from immunoSEQ multiplex PCR, and its TCRdb copy is limited to in-frame clones, with some not included. Here the sample spans about 140,000 clones, around 87% being singletons. Of note for this clone: What it binds is not known.

The treatment here: oral pan-JAK inhibitor, 5-10 mg twice daily. The V gene's germline CDR1 is SGHTA and CDR2 FQGTGA. J lost 4 bases, V lost 5 bases, and 5 bases had no gene match. The length of the CDR3 is 15 residues. Study observations and caveats: Scalp clonality and expanded CD8+ clones among the top 100 fell significantly with tofacitinib.

The gene calls are TRBV7-3 and TRBJ1-1; the match to TRBD1 covers 12 bases. This receptor was taken from a human donor with alopecia areata. The material sequenced was CD8+ T cells sorted from blood, taken at week 4, from a patient treated with tofacitinib. The CDR3 sequence: CASSRGQGAGTEAFF. The CDR3 bases are TGTGCCAGCAGCCGGGGACAGGGGGCGGGCACTGAAGCTTTCTTT. The full variable domain, rest sourced from reference TRBV7-3 and TRBJ1-1, is GAGVSQTPSNKVTEKGKYVELRCDPISGHTALYWYRQSLGQGPEFLIYFQGTGAADDSGLPNDRFFAVRPEGSVSTLKIQRTERGDSAVYLCASSRGQGAGTEAFFGQGTRLTVV.